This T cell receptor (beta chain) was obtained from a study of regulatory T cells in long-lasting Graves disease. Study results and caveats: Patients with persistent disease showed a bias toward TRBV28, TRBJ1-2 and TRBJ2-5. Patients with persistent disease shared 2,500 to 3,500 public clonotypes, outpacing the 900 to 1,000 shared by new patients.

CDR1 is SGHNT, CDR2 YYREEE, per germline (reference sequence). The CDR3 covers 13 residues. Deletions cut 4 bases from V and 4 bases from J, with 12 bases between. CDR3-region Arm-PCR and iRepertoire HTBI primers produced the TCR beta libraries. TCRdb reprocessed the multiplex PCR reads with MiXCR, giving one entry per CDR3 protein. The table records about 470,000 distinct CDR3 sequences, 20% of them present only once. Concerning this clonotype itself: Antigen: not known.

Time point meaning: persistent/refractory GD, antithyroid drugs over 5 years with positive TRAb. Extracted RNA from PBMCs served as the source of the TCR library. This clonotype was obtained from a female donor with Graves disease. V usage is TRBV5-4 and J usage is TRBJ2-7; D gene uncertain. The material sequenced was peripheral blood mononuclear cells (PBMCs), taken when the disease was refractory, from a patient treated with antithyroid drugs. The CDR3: CASSQAATYEQYF. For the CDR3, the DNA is TGTGCCAGCAGCCAAGCCGCCACATACGAGCAGTACTTC.